One sample yielded the 29 T cell receptor beta chains listed below, sequenced in a study of T cells after yellow fever vaccination. TCRdb reprocessed the 5' RACE reads with MiXCR, giving one entry per CDR3 protein. Of about 320,000 distinct CDR3 sequences listed, 3.5% to 4.5% are singletons. The sample here was PBMCs, taken 15 days after the yellow fever booster vaccination. Every receptor here comes from a man between 18 and 29 years old who received the YFV17D yellow fever vaccine.

This clonotype was seen repeatedly, ten times or more. The chain joins TRBV9 to TRBJ2-5; D is unclear. CDR1 and CDR2 from the germline V gene are SGDLS and YYNGEE. The CDR3 has 14 amino acids. V lost 0 bases to trimming and J lost 0 bases, with 6 bases between them. The CDR3 sequence is CASSVEAYQETQYF. CDR3 DNA sequence: TGTGCCAGCAGCGTAGAGGCGTACCAAGAGACCCAGTACTTC.

This clonotype has a count of ten or more. J is TRBJ2-3 and V is TRBV29-1; weak D call: TRBD2 (6 bases). The CDR3 is 14 amino acids. CDR1 and CDR2 from the germline V gene are SQVTM and ANQGSEA. Trimming took 5 bases from V and 3 from J, leaving 15 bases between them. The CDR3 DNA reads TGCAGCGTTTCGACTAGTAGTCGAACAGATACGCAGTATTTT. The encoded protein is CSVSTSSRTDTQYF.

This chain uses TRBV4-2 with TRBJ1-6; 8 bases are shared with TRBD1. Trimming removed 0 bases from V and 3 bases from J; junction bases left unmatched: 16. The germline gives CDR1 LGHNA, CDR2 YNFKEQ. The CDR3 sequence is 21 residues long. The CDR3 loop reads CASSQDSSRRQGTIYNSPLHF. CDR3 nucleotide sequence: TGTGCCAGCAGCCAAGATTCCTCAAGAAGACAGGGGACTATCTATAATTCACCCCTCCACTTT.

This clonotype has ten or more counts. CDR3 protein: CASSFGAGRRETQYF. The DNA for the CDR3 is TGTGCCAGCAGTTTCGGGGCGGGGCGGCGGGAGACCCAGTACTTC. This chain joins TRBV12-3 or TRBV12-4 and TRBJ2-5; perhaps TRBD2 as D (6 bases). This CDR3 is 15 amino acids long. Trimming took off 3 bases at V and 5 bases at J, with 16 bases between the two ends.

This clonotype was seen more than once but under ten times. The V and J genes are TRBV28 and TRBJ1-5, with a weak D call TRBD1 (6 bases). V was cut by 8 bases and J by 0 bases, with 11 bases left in between. CDR1 is MDHEN and CDR2 is SYDVKM in the germline V gene. The CDR3 spans 14 residues. CDR3 amino acids: CASRGANSNQPQHF. As DNA, the CDR3 is TGTGCCAGCCGGGGGGCGAATAGCAATCAGCCCCAGCATTTT.

The V call is TRBV12-3 or TRBV12-4, the J call TRBJ1-4; D unresolved. The CDR3 has 14 amino acids. The ends were cut back, 3 bases at V and 3 bases at J, with 8 bases in the middle. Here the CDR3 DNA reads TGTGCCAGCAGTTTTTGGGGATCTAATGAAAAACTGTTTTTT. As protein: CASSFWGSNEKLFF.

This clonotype was recorded at least ten times. One end of the junction does not line up with germline, which may come from a read error. The chain employs TRBV12-3 or TRBV12-4 and TRBJ2-3, with a tentative D call TRBD2 (5 bases). The CDR3 consists of 14 residues. The CDR3 DNA reads TGTGCCAGCACTTTACTAGGTCTCACAGATACGCAGTATTTT. This codes for CASTLLGLTDTQYF.

This clonotype was recorded many times. The chain uses TRBV20-1 and TRBJ2-1; 11 bases agree with TRBD2. CDR1 is DFQATT and CDR2 is SNEGSKA in the germline V gene (reference sequence). J was trimmed by 7 bases and V by 5 bases; bases with no gene match: 10. CDR3 size: 15 residues. Here the CDR3 reads CSALRLAGSPNEQFF. The CDR3, as DNA: TGCAGTGCTCTGCGACTAGCGGGGTCACCAAATGAGCAGTTCTTC.

The sample holds a few counts of this clonotype. The rearrangement links TRBV7-9 to TRBJ2-2, with 8 bases aligning to TRBD2. V dropped 6 bases and J dropped 7; count of bases not matched to a gene: 13. The V gene's germline CDR1 is SEHNR and CDR2 FQNEAQ (reference sequence). CDR3 length equals 16 residues. The CDR3 region has the DNA TGTGCCAGCAGACCCCTCGCGGGGGGCCAGTACGGGGAGCTGTTTTTT. It specifies CASRPLAGGQYGELFF.

This clonotype was picked up a small number of times. This chain connects TRBV24-1 to TRBJ2-1; no clear D gene. The CDR3 is made up of 12 amino acids. The V and J ends lost 2 bases and 10 bases respectively, with 8 bases between them. The germline V gene encodes CDR1 KGHDR and CDR2 SFDVKD. The CDR3: CATSDSDIEQFF. The CDR3 nucleotides read TGTGCCACCAGTGATTCAGACATCGAGCAGTTCTTC.

This clonotype came up many times. CDR3 DNA: TGTGCCAGCAGCTTTCAACGTGTACTATACAATGAGCAGTTCTTC. As protein: CASSFQRVLYNEQFF. The chain joins TRBV7-9 to TRBJ2-1; no clear D. The CDR3 runs 15 residues. V shed 3 bases and J shed 4 bases, with 13 bases lying between them. Germline lookup yields CDR1 SEHNR and CDR2 FQNEAQ (reference sequence). Using reference TRBV7-9 and TRBJ2-1 for the parts outside the CDR3, the full variable domain is DTGVSQNPRHKITKRGQNVTFRCDPISEHNRLYWYRQTLGQGPEFLTYFQNEAQLEKSRLLSDRFSAERPKGSFSTLEIQRTEQGDSAMYLCASSFQRVLYNEQFFGPGTRLTVL.

Only a few counts were recorded for this clonotype. This sequence joins TRBV7-3 and TRBJ2-5; possibly TRBD1 for D (5 bases). Trimming left V 5 bases short and J 5 bases short, with 18 bases between. This CDR3 region has 15 residues. CDR1 and CDR2 (germline): SGHTA, FQGTGA. CDR3 sequence (DNA): TGTGCCAGCAGCCAAACAGGACCGTACGGGGAGACCCAGTACTTC. As protein: CASSQTGPYGETQYF.

The table lists this clonotype with many counts. The genes are TRBV20-1 and TRBJ1-3; D perhaps matches TRBD1 (6 bases). Trimming shortened V by 6 bases and J by 0 bases, and 15 bases separated the two germline ends. Germline V gene lookup returns CDR1 DFQATT and CDR2 SNEGSKA (reference sequence). The length of the CDR3 is 15 residues. As DNA, the CDR3 is TGCAGTGCACGGGGACACGCTCACTCTGGAAACACCATATATTTT. It codes for CSARGHAHSGNTIYF.

The rearrangement joins TRBV12-3 or TRBV12-4 to TRBJ1-3; weak D call: TRBD1 (6 bases). V was cut by 6 bases and J by 4 bases, with 19 bases left in between. The CDR3 consists of 16 residues. CDR3 region: CASSPNLGAGGNTIYF. The DNA of the CDR3 is TGTGCCAGCAGCCCCAATTTGGGGGCAGGCGGAAACACCATATATTTT.

The V gene is TRBV20-1, the J gene TRBJ2-1, with TRBD2 matching 7 bases. The germline CDR1 and CDR2 sequences are DFQATT and SNEGSKA (reference sequence). The CDR3 sequence is 15 residues long. Trimming took 2 bases from V and 4 from J; bases not matched to a gene: 8. The CDR3 DNA reads as TGCAGTGCTAGAAGTACGCGGGGGACTTACAATGAGCAGTTCTTC. Translating gives CSARSTRGTYNEQFF.

This clonotype was seen ten or more times. The CDR3 DNA is TGTGCCAGCGGCTCCACGGGAGAGACCCAGTACTTC. It translates to CASGSTGETQYF. The chain joins TRBV12-3 or TRBV12-4 to TRBJ2-5; D is uncertain. This CDR3 comprises 12 residues. V lost 8 bases, J lost 4 bases, and 11 bases lay in between.

At least ten counts were recorded for this clonotype. The chain couples TRBV7-9 to TRBJ2-1; 14 nucleotides line up with TRBD2. V dropped 5 bases and J dropped 12; count of bases not matched to a gene: 9. Germline CDR1 reads SEHNR; CDR2 reads FQNEAQ (reference sequence). The CDR3 runs to 15 residues. In nucleotides, the CDR3 is TGTGCCAGCAGCCCTGGACTAGCGGGGGGAGTGTGGCAGTTCTTC. Translated, it gives CASSPGLAGGVWQFF. Variable domain in full (rest from reference TRBV7-9 and TRBJ2-1): DTGVSQNPRHKITKRGQNVTFRCDPISEHNRLYWYRQTLGQGPEFLTYFQNEAQLEKSRLLSDRFSAERPKGSFSTLEIQRTEQGDSAMYLCASSPGLAGGVWQFFGPGTRLTVL.

This clonotype came up many times. V is TRBV6-5 and J is TRBJ1-6, with D perhaps matching TRBD1 (6 bases). CDR3 length equals 13 residues. Germline lookup yields CDR1 MNHEY and CDR2 SVGAGI. Trimming shortened V by 7 bases and J by 6 bases, and 10 bases separated the two germline ends. CDR3 sequence: CASMDSFNSPLHF. In nucleotides, the CDR3 is TGTGCCAGCATGGACAGCTTTAATTCACCCCTCCACTTT.

V gene TRBV6-6 combines with J gene TRBJ1-2; a weak D match, TRBD1 (6 bases). V was pared by 10 bases and J by 1 base, with 13 bases between. The CDR3 sequence is 13 residues long. Germline-derived CDR1 and CDR2 are MNHNY and SVGAGI (reference sequence). DNA of the CDR3: TGTGCCACCTCCACAGGGAATAACTATGGCTACACCTTC. Protein product: CATSTGNNYGYTF.

This clonotype has just a few counts. The chain couples TRBV6-2 or TRBV6-3 to TRBJ1-5; tentatively, D is TRBD1 (5 bases). V was clipped by 5 bases and J by 5 bases, with 13 bases between them. Germline V gene lookup returns CDR1 MNHEY and CDR2 SVGEGT. CDR3 length: 14 amino acids. Here the CDR3 DNA reads TGTGCCAGCAGTGCCGTGAGGGGCGATCAGCCCCAGCATTTT. This gives the protein CASSAVRGDQPQHF.

This clonotype was observed many times. The chain is built from TRBV6-6 and TRBJ2-7; 9 bases map to TRBD2. This CDR3 region has 15 residues. Trimming at V came to 6 bases and at J to 4 bases, leaving 10 bases not matched to a gene. Germline CDR1 reads MNHNY; CDR2 reads SVGAGI (reference sequence). This chain's CDR3 is CASSPTSGNLYEQYF. The DNA of the CDR3 is TGTGCCAGCAGCCCGACTAGCGGAAACCTATACGAGCAGTACTTC.

This clonotype was observed many times. The V gene is TRBV20-1, the J gene TRBJ1-2; D gene unclear. Trimming took off 1 base at V and 8 bases at J, with 5 bases between the two ends. In germline, CDR1 is DFQATT, CDR2 SNEGSKA (reference sequence). This CDR3 has 10 residues. CDR3: CSARAGGYTF. As DNA, the CDR3 is TGCAGTGCTAGAGCCGGGGGCTACACCTTC.

This clonotype was detected ten times or more. The V and J genes are TRBV4-1 and TRBJ1-2; TRBD1 matches at 7 bases. This CDR3 region has 18 residues. Germline lookup yields CDR1 MGHRA and CDR2 YSYEKL. The V segment lost 4 bases and the J segment 0 bases; nucleotides outside the gene matches: 14. CDR3 sequence reads: CASSLRDRAFSSNYGYTF. The CDR3 DNA sequence: TGCGCCAGCAGCCTCCGGGACAGAGCTTTCTCTTCTAACTATGGCTACACCTTC.

There are a few counts of this clonotype. The CDR3 spells CSASIPSSQETQYF. DNA for the CDR3: TGCAGTGCTAGTATCCCTAGCTCTCAAGAGACCCAGTACTTC. The chain recombines TRBV20-1 with TRBJ2-5; D might be TRBD2 (5 bases). The CDR3 is 14 residues long. Germline values: CDR1 DFQATT, CDR2 SNEGSKA (reference sequence). Trimming stripped 3 bases from V and 2 bases from J, with 13 bases between.

In its sample, this clonotype was seen a few times. This may be a read error: a much more frequent sequence differs by one nucleotide. The chain couples TRBV5-6 to TRBJ2-7; 10 nucleotides agree with TRBD1. This CDR3 is built from 14 residues. Germline V gene sequence: CDR1 SGHDT, CDR2 YYEEEE. The trim removed 3 bases at V and 1 base at J, leaving 1 base unmatched. This CDR3 reads CASSWGQGSYEQYF. The CDR3 bases are TGTGCCAGCAGCTGGGGACAGGGGTCCTACGAGCAGTACTTC.

This clonotype was seen many times. J is TRBJ1-5 and V is TRBV9; 10 positions agree with TRBD1. The CDR3 sequence is 15 residues long. Per the germline V gene, CDR1 is SGDLS and CDR2 is YYNGEE. The junction had 7 bases not matched to a gene; V was cut back by 4 bases and J by 6 bases. The CDR3 is CASSSGTGEAQPQHF. For the CDR3, the DNA is TGTGCCAGCAGCTCCGGGACAGGGGAGGCTCAGCCCCAGCATTTT. The whole variable domain, filled in from reference TRBV9 and TRBJ1-5, reads DSGVTQTPKHLITATGQRVTLRCSPRSGDLSVYWYQQSLDQGLQFLIQYYNGEERAKGNILERFSAQQFPDLHSELNLSSLELGDSALYFCASSSGTGEAQPQHFGDGTRLSIL.

The rearrangement uses TRBV5-1 and TRBJ1-1; 8 positions agree with TRBD1. The CDR3 has 14 amino acids. Germline CDR1 is SGHRS and CDR2 is YFSETQ. J lost 5 bases, V lost 3 bases, and 6 bases had no gene match. CDR3 sequence (DNA): TGCGCCAGCAGCTCCGGACAGGGTCGGACTGAAGCTTTCTTT. Its protein is CASSSGQGRTEAFF.

This clonotype was seen many times. The chain links TRBV6-2 or TRBV6-3 to TRBJ1-4, with no clear D. V shed 0 bases and J shed 0 bases, with 20 bases lying between them. Germline CDR1 MNHEY, CDR2 SVGEGT. The CDR3 sequence is 20 residues long. CDR3 sequence: CASSYSTIPEEVATNEKLFF. The CDR3 DNA reads TGTGCCAGCAGTTACTCAACGATCCCGGAAGAAGTTGCAACTAATGAAAAACTGTTTTTT.

This clonotype was detected many times. This sequence joins TRBV7-2 and TRBJ1-3; D not resolved. V was pared by 6 bases and J by 8 bases, with 11 bases between. This CDR3 contains 12 residues. Per germline, CDR1 SGHTA and CDR2 FQGNSA. CDR3 nucleotide sequence: TGTGCCAGCAGGCTCGAGGGCGACACCATATATTTT. Amino acid sequence: CASRLEGDTIYF.